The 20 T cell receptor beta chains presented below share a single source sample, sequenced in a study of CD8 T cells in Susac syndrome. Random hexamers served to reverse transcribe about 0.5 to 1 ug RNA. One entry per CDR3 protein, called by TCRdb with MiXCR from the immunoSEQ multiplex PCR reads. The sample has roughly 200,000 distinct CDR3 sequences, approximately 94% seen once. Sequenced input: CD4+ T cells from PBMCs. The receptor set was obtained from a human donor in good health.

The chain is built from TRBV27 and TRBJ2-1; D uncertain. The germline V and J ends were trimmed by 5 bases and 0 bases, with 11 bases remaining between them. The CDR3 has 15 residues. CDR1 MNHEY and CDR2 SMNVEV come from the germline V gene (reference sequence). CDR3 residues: CASSRRRSSYNEQFF. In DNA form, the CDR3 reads TGTGCCAGCAGTAGGCGTAGGAGCTCCTACAATGAGCAGTTCTTC.

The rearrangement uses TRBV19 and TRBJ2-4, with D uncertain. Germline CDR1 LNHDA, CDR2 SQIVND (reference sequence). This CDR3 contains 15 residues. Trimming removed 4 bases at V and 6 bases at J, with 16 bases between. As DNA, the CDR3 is TGTGCCAGTAGTACAGCCCTTAGGGTGGGAAACATTCAGTACTTC. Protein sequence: CASSTALRVGNIQYF.

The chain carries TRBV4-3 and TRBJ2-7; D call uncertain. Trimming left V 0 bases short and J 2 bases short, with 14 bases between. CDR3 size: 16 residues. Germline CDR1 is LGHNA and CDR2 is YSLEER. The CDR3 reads CASSQDRRPRTYEQYF. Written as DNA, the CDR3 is TGCGCCAGCAGCCAAGATAGGCGTCCCAGGACCTACGAGCAGTACTTC.

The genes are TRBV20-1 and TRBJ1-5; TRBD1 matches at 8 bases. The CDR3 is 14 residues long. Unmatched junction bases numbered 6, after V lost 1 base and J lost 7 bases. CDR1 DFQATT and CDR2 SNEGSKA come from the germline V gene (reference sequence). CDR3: CSARGGAGGQPQHF. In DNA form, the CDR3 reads TGCAGTGCTAGAGGGGGGGCAGGGGGCCAGCCCCAGCATTTT.

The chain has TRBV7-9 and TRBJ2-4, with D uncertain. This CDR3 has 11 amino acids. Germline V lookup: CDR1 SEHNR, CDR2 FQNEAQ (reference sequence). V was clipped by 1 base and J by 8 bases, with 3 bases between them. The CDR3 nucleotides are TGTGCCAGCAGCTTAGGTGACATTCAGTACTTC. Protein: CASSLGDIQYF.

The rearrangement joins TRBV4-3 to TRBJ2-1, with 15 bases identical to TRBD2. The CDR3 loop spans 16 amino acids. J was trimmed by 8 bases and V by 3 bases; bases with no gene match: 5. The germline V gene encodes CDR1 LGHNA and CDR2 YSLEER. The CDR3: CASSHPGLAGGYEQFF. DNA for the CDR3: TGCGCCAGCAGCCATCCGGGACTAGCGGGAGGATATGAGCAGTTCTTC.

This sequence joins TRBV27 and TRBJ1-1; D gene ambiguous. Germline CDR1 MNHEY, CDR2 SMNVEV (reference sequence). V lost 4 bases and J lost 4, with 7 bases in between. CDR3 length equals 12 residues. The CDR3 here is CASSSKGTEAFF. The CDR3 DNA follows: TGTGCCAGCAGTTCTAAGGGCACTGAAGCTTTCTTT.

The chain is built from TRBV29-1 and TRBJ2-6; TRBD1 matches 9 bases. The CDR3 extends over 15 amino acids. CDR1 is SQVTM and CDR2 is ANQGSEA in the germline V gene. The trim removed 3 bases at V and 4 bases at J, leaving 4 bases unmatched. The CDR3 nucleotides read TGCAGCGTTGAGTACAGGGGGCAAGGGGCCAACGTCCTGACTTTC. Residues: CSVEYRGQGANVLTF.

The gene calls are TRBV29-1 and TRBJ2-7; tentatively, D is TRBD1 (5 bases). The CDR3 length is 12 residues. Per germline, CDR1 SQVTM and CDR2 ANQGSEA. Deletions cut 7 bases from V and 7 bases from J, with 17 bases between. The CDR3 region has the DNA TGCAGCGGTAATGGGGCCCTCGGGGAGCAGTACTTC. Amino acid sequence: CSGNGALGEQYF.

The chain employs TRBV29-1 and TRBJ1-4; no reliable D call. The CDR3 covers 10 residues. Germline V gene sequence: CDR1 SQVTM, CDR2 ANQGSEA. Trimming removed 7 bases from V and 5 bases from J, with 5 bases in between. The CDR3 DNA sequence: TGCAGCGCCCTGAATGAAAAACTGTTTTTT. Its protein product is CSALNEKLFF.

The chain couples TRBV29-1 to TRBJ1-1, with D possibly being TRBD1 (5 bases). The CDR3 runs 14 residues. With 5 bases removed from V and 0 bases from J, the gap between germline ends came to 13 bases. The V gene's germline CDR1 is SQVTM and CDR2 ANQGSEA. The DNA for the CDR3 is TGCAGCGTTTCTCCGGGGCCCATGAACACTGAAGCTTTCTTT. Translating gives CSVSPGPMNTEAFF.

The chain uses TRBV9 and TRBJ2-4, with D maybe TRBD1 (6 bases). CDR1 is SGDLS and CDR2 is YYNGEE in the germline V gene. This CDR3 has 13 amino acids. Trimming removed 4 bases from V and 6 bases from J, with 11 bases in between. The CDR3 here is CASSPRGGNIQYF. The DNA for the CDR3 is TGTGCCAGCAGCCCTCGAGGGGGAAACATTCAGTACTTC.

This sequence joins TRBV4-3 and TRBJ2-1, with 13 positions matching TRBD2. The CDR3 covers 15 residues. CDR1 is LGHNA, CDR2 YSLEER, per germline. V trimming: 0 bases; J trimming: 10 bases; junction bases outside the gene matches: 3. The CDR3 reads CASSQEELAGGEQFF. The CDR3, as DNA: TGCGCCAGCAGCCAAGAGGAACTAGCGGGAGGGGAGCAGTTCTTC.

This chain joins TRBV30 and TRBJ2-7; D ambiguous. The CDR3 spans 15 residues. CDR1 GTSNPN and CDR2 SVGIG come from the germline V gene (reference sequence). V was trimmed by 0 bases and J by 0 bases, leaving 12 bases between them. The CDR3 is CAWSVRLWGSYEQYF. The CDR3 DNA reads TGTGCCTGGAGTGTAAGACTCTGGGGCTCCTACGAGCAGTACTTC.

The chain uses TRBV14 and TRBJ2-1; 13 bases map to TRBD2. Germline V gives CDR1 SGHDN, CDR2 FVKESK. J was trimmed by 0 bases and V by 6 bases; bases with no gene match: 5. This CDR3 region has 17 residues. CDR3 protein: CASSRTSGRSSYNEQFF. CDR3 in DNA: TGTGCCAGCAGTCGGACTAGCGGGAGATCCTCCTACAATGAGCAGTTCTTC.

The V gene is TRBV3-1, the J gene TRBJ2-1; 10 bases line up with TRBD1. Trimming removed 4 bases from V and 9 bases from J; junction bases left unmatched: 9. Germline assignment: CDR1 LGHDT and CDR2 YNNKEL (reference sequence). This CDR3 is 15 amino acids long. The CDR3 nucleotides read TGTGCCAGCAGCCTTTCCGGGACAGGGGAACGTGAGCAGTTCTTC. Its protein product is CASSLSGTGEREQFF.

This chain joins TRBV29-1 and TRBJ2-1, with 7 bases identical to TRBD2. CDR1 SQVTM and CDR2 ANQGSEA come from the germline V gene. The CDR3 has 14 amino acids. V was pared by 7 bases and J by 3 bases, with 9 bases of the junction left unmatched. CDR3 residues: CSGIWLADYNEQFF. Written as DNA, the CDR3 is TGCAGCGGTATCTGGCTAGCGGACTACAATGAGCAGTTCTTC.

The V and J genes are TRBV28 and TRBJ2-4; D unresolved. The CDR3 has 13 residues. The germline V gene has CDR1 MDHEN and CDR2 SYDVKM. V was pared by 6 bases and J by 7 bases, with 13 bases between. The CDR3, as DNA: TGTGCCAGCAGAGCCGGTGGGGTGAACATTCAGTACTTC. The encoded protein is CASRAGGVNIQYF.

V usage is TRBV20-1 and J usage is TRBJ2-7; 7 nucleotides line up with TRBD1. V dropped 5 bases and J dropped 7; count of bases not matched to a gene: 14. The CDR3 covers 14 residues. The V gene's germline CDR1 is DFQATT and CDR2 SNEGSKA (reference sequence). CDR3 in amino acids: CSAGRTGTSSEQYF. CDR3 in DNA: TGCAGTGCTGGACGGACAGGAACCAGTTCGGAGCAGTACTTC.

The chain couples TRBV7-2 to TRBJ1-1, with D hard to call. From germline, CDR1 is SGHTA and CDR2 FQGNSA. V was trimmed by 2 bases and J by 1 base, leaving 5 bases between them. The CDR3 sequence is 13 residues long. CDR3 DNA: TGTGCCAGCAGCTTACAAAGGAACACTGAAGCTTTCTTT. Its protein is CASSLQRNTEAFF.